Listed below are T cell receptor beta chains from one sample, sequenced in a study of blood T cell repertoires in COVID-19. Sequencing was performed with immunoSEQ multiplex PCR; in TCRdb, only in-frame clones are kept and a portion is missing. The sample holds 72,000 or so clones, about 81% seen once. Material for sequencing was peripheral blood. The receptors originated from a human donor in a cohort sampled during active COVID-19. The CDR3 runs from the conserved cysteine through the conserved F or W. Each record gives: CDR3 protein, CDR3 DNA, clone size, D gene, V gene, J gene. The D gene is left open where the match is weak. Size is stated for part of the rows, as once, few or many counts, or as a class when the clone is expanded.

CDR3 protein: CASSPLDREATQYF
CDR3 DNA: TGTGCCAGCAGCCCGCTGGACAGGGAGGCGACCCAGTACTTC
clone size: .
D gene: TRBD1
V gene: TRBV28
J gene: TRBJ2-5

CDR3 protein: CASSSGQGPLWGNGYTF
CDR3 DNA: TGTGCCAGCAGTTCGGGACAGGGGCCCCTCTGGGGAAATGGCTACACCTTC
clone size: .
D gene: TRBD1
V gene: TRBV27
J gene: TRBJ1-2

CDR3 protein: CASSLNGASGYEQYF
CDR3 DNA: TGTGCCAGCAGCTTAAACGGCGCTAGCGGTTACGAGCAGTACTTC
clone size: .
D gene: TRBD2
V gene: TRBV11-1
J gene: TRBJ2-7

CDR3 protein: CASSPSRDRGREADTQYF
CDR3 DNA: TGTGCCAGCAGCCCGTCCCGGGACAGGGGGCGTGAGGCAGATACGCAGTATTTT
clone size: .
D gene: TRBD1
V gene: TRBV3-1/TRBV3-2
J gene: TRBJ2-3

CDR3 protein: CASSLARGRQGTSTEAFF
CDR3 DNA: TGTGCCAGCAGCTTAGCAAGAGGGAGACAGGGGACGTCCACTGAAGCTTTCTTT
clone size: .
D gene: TRBD1
V gene: TRBV7-8
J gene: TRBJ1-1

CDR3 protein: CASSPWGLHSYEQYF
CDR3 DNA: TGTGCCAGCAGCCCCTGGGGACTACACTCCTACGAGCAGTACTTC
clone size: .
D gene: TRBD2
V gene: TRBV5-8
J gene: TRBJ2-7

CDR3 protein: CASSESSGGYTF
CDR3 DNA: TGCGCCAGCAGTGAGTCATCGGGGGGCTACACCTTC
clone size: .
D gene: .
V gene: TRBV10-2
J gene: TRBJ1-2

CDR3 protein: CASSPTDRTYSNQPQHF
CDR3 DNA: TGTGCCAGCAGCCCTACCGACAGGACATATAGCAATCAGCCCCAGCATTTT
clone size: .
D gene: .
V gene: TRBV28
J gene: TRBJ1-5

CDR3 protein: CASVVGYTF
CDR3 DNA: TGTGCCAGTGTTGTAGGCTACACCTTC
clone size: .
D gene: .
V gene: TRBV21-1
J gene: TRBJ1-2

CDR3 protein: CASSFPSGLAFSYEQYF
CDR3 DNA: TGTGCCAGCAGTTTCCCTTCGGGACTAGCGTTCTCCTACGAGCAGTACTTC
clone size: .
D gene: TRBD2
V gene: TRBV28
J gene: TRBJ2-7

CDR3 protein: CASSQFGGGQVYGYTF
CDR3 DNA: TGTGCCAGCAGCCAATTCGGAGGGGGCCAGGTCTATGGCTACACCTTC
clone size: .
D gene: TRBD1
V gene: TRBV3-1/TRBV3-2
J gene: TRBJ1-2

CDR3 protein: CASSYSPLEGGGETQYF
CDR3 DNA: TGTGCCAGCAGTTACTCCCCCTTGGAAGGGGGCGGAGAGACCCAGTACTTC
clone size: .
D gene: TRBD1
V gene: TRBV6-2/TRBV6-3
J gene: TRBJ2-5

CDR3 protein: CASRPRPGNREGNEKLFF
CDR3 DNA: TGTGCCAGCAGGCCCAGGCCAGGGAACAGGGAAGGTAATGAAAAACTGTTTTTT
clone size: .
D gene: .
V gene: TRBV2
J gene: TRBJ1-4

CDR3 protein: CASSPVGGFGVGQPQHF
CDR3 DNA: TGTGCCAGCAGCCCTGTGGGGGGGTTCGGGGTCGGACAGCCCCAGCATTTT
clone size: .
D gene: .
V gene: TRBV7-2
J gene: TRBJ1-5

CDR3 protein: CASSLEGWAGEQFF
CDR3 DNA: TGTGCCAGCAGCTTAGAGGGGTGGGCGGGTGAGCAGTTCTTC
clone size: .
D gene: .
V gene: TRBV11-2
J gene: TRBJ2-1

CDR3 protein: CATILGHRYNQPQHF
CDR3 DNA: TGTGCCACCATTCTGGGGCACCGTTACAATCAGCCCCAGCATTTT
clone size: once
D gene: .
V gene: TRBV6-5
J gene: TRBJ1-5

CDR3 protein: CASSASGSNTGELFF
CDR3 DNA: TGTGCCAGCAGCGCTAGCGGGAGTAATACCGGGGAGCTGTTTTTT
clone size: few
D gene: TRBD2
V gene: TRBV9
J gene: TRBJ2-2

CDR3 protein: CALEATGGTEAFF
CDR3 DNA: TGTGCCTTGGAGGCTACAGGGGGAACTGAAGCTTTCTTT
clone size: .
D gene: TRBD1
V gene: TRBV30
J gene: TRBJ1-1

CDR3 protein: CASSQPKPGSYEQYF
CDR3 DNA: TGTGCCAGCAGCCAACCTAAACCGGGGTCCTACGAGCAGTACTTC
clone size: .
D gene: .
V gene: TRBV3-1/TRBV3-2
J gene: TRBJ2-7

CDR3 protein: CASSQDLYRLEQFF
CDR3 DNA: TGTGCCAGCAGCCAAGACTTATACCGACTAGAGCAGTTCTTC
clone size: .
D gene: .
V gene: TRBV14
J gene: TRBJ2-1

CDR3 protein: CASSLEFGQPQHF
CDR3 DNA: TGTGCCAGCAGCCTTGAGTTCGGTCAGCCCCAGCATTTT
clone size: few
D gene: .
V gene: TRBV6-5
J gene: TRBJ1-5

CDR3 protein: CASSLQAGDVETQYF
CDR3 DNA: TGTGCCAGCAGCTTACAAGCGGGGGATGTGGAGACCCAGTACTTC
clone size: .
D gene: TRBD2
V gene: TRBV7-2
J gene: TRBJ2-5

CDR3 protein: CASSYTRQSEAFF
CDR3 DNA: TGCGCCAGCAGCTACACCCGACAGTCTGAAGCTTTCTTT
clone size: few
D gene: .
V gene: TRBV5-1
J gene: TRBJ1-1

CDR3 protein: CASSKTNSNQPQHF
CDR3 DNA: TGTGCCAGCAGCAAAACTAATAGCAATCAGCCCCAGCATTTT
clone size: .
D gene: .
V gene: TRBV3-1/TRBV3-2
J gene: TRBJ1-5

CDR3 protein: CASSQEPTLAGVTRNEQFF
CDR3 DNA: TGCGCCAGCAGCCAAGAACCCACCTTAGCGGGAGTTACGCGGAATGAGCAGTTCTTC
clone size: .
D gene: TRBD2
V gene: TRBV4-1
J gene: TRBJ2-1

CDR3 protein: CASSLGQGTTYEQYF
CDR3 DNA: TGCGCCAGCAGCTTAGGGCAGGGGACTACCTACGAGCAGTACTTC
clone size: .
D gene: .
V gene: TRBV5-1
J gene: TRBJ2-7

CDR3 protein: CASSPEGGALREQFF
CDR3 DNA: TGTGCCAGCAGCCCCGAGGGGGGGGCCCTTAGGGAGCAGTTCTTC
clone size: .
D gene: .
V gene: TRBV6-5
J gene: TRBJ2-1

CDR3 protein: CASSQGLVIEQFF
CDR3 DNA: TGTGCCAGCAGCCAAGGACTAGTGATTGAGCAGTTCTTC
clone size: .
D gene: .
V gene: TRBV3-1/TRBV3-2
J gene: TRBJ2-1

CDR3 protein: CASRTGGQETQYF
CDR3 DNA: TGTGCCAGCAGGACAGGGGGCCAAGAGACCCAGTACTTC
clone size: .
D gene: TRBD1
V gene: TRBV28
J gene: TRBJ2-5

CDR3 protein: CAWRARTGGFNEQYF
CDR3 DNA: TGTGCCTGGAGGGCCCGGACAGGGGGCTTCAACGAGCAGTACTTC
clone size: .
D gene: TRBD1
V gene: TRBV30
J gene: TRBJ2-7